The clone carrying this T cell receptor (beta chain) was detected a few times. There are 15 residues in the CDR3. V lost 4 bases and J lost 0, with 10 bases in between. Germline CDR1 reads MNHEY; CDR2 reads SMNVEV (reference sequence). The data belong to a study of blood T cells in healthy people across ages. A second 7 to 11 cycle PCR used barcoded and J-beta primers. Via MiXCR, TCRdb re-called the 5' RACE reads, giving one row per CDR3 protein. The repertoire holds roughly 560,000 distinct CDR3 sequences, with 24% as singletons. The data also belong to a second study, concerning T cells of mothers and their children.

This sequence was found in a boy aged 5-17 years in good health. Material: blood. This chain connects TRBV27 to TRBJ2-1; weak D call: TRBD1 (6 bases). The CDR3 region has the DNA TGTGCCAGCAGTTATCAGGGGAACTCCTACAATGAGCAGTTCTTC. It is translated as CASSYQGNSYNEQFF.